These 28 T cell receptor beta chains were sequenced from one sample in a study of CD8+CD57+ T cells in acquired aplastic anemia. CDR3 and TCR beta VDJ profiling relied on genomic DNA as the template. TCRdb reprocessed the reads via MiXCR and lists one record per CDR3 protein. The sample yields approximately 130,000 distinct CDR3 sequences, roughly two fifths seen once. Sequencing input: sorted CD4+, CD8+, or CD8+CD57+ T cells (not recorded which) from PBMCs. These receptors originate from a human donor in good health, serving as a control.

Concerning this clonotype itself: This may arise from a read error, as a much more abundant clone is one base away. CDR3 coding DNA: TGCGGTGCTCGGCCTGAGGAGACCCAGTACTTC. This sequence encodes CGARPEETQYF. V and J are TRBV20-1 and TRBJ2-5; D not resolved. The CDR3 totals 11 residues. Germline-derived CDR1 and CDR2 are DFQATT and SNEGSKA (reference sequence).

This clonotype occurred many times. V and J are TRBV6-6 and TRBJ2-7; tentatively, D is TRBD2 (6 bases). CDR3 size: 12 residues. V lost 2 bases to trimming and J lost 5 bases, with 7 bases between them. CDR1 MNHNY and CDR2 SVGAGI come from the germline V gene (reference sequence). Written as DNA, the CDR3 is TGTGCCAGCAGTTACGGCGGGAACGAGCAGTACTTC. Residues: CASSYGGNEQYF.

Worth noting for this clonotype: Possible read error: a much larger clone is one base away. The chain joins TRBV4-2 to TRBJ2-3, with 15 bases matching TRBD2. The germline V gene has CDR1 LGHNA and CDR2 YNFKEQ. This CDR3 contains 16 residues. The trim removed 4 bases at V and 6 bases at J, leaving 5 bases unmatched. The CDR3 sequence: CASSRGTSGRSDTQYF. Written as DNA, the CDR3 is TGTGCCAGCAGCCGGGGGACTAGCGGGAGGTCGGATACGCAGTATTTT.

Many counts were recorded for this clonotype. The chain recombines TRBV5-1 with TRBJ1-3, with D unresolved. Deletions cut 7 bases from V and 3 bases from J, with 14 bases between. The CDR3 extends over 14 amino acids. Germline V lookup: CDR1 SGHRS, CDR2 YFSETQ. The CDR3 nucleotides are TGCGCCAGCGGCGGGCTCGAGGGTGGAAACACCATATATTTT. Protein sequence: CASGGLEGGNTIYF.

This clonotype was picked up many times. The rearrangement links TRBV6-1 to TRBJ2-7; weak D call: TRBD2 (5 bases). This CDR3 region has 14 residues. The germline CDR1 and CDR2 sequences are MNHNS and SASEGT. V was cut by 6 bases and J by 2 bases, with 14 bases left in between. This chain's CDR3 is CASSSAGQTYEQYF. Here the CDR3 DNA reads TGTGCCAGCAGCTCTGCGGGCCAGACCTACGAGCAGTACTTC.

For this clonotype: One end of the junction fails to match germline, which may point to a read error. The rearrangement links TRBV6-1 to TRBJ1-2, with 7 bases lining up with TRBD1. Germline lookup yields CDR1 MNHNS and CDR2 SASEGT. The CDR3 sequence is 18 residues long. CDR3 in amino acids: CASSDQGGASVRSAGYIF. The CDR3 DNA sequence: TGTGCCAGCAGCGATCAGGGGGGCGCTTCTGTAAGGTCAGCTGGCTACATCTTC.

This clonotype showed up just a few times. Its ends do not fully match the called genes, so a read error is possible. The J gene is TRBJ2-1, the V gene TRBV6-1; D gene ambiguous. The CDR3 spans 13 residues. Germline lookup yields CDR1 MNHNS and CDR2 SASEGT. The DNA of the CDR3 is TGTGCCAGCAATGAACGGTTCTCTAATGAGCAGTTCTTC. Its translation is CASNERFSNEQFF.

This clonotype was recorded many times. This sequence joins TRBV20-1 and TRBJ1-1; 12 bases are shared with TRBD1. From germline, CDR1 is DFQATT and CDR2 SNEGSKA (reference sequence). The CDR3 sequence is 16 residues long. V lost 5 bases and J lost 3; bases outside the gene matches: 10. DNA of the CDR3: TGCAGTGCTGAGGGGGGAGGGACAGGGGGCTACACTGAAGCTTTCTTT. This encodes CSAEGGGTGGYTEAFF.

The V and J genes are TRBV12-3 or TRBV12-4 and TRBJ2-2, with D maybe TRBD2 (5 bases). There are 14 residues in the CDR3. V lost 4 bases, J lost 3 bases, and 9 bases lay in between. CDR3 residues: CASSSTGDTGELFF. The CDR3 bases are TGTGCCAGCAGTTCGACCGGGGACACCGGGGAGCTGTTTTTT.

The chain employs TRBV14 and TRBJ1-2; the D is unclear. The CDR3 runs 18 residues. V was clipped by 6 bases and J by 0 bases, with 23 bases between them. Germline lookup yields CDR1 SGHDN and CDR2 FVKESK. The CDR3 region is CASSRGNPSPPSNYGYTF. The DNA for the CDR3 is TGTGCCAGCAGTCGAGGAAACCCCAGCCCCCCGTCTAACTATGGCTACACCTTC.

This clonotype was recorded many times. This chain connects TRBV20-1 to TRBJ2-3; 7 bases agree with TRBD2. CDR3 length equals 16 residues. The germline V gene encodes CDR1 DFQATT and CDR2 SNEGSKA (reference sequence). J lost 2 bases, V lost 3 bases, and 11 bases had no gene match. This CDR3 is CSARGVPSGTTDTQYF. The CDR3 DNA follows: TGCAGTGCTAGGGGTGTCCCTAGCGGAACCACAGATACGCAGTATTTT.

The chain recombines TRBV15 with TRBJ2-7; D call uncertain. This CDR3 has 15 amino acids. Trimming took off 0 bases at V and 3 bases at J, with 12 bases between the two ends. Germline assignment: CDR1 LNHNV and CDR2 YYDKDF (reference sequence). The CDR3 protein is CATSRDNGWIYEQYF. The CDR3 DNA reads as TGTGCCACCAGCAGAGATAATGGGTGGATCTACGAGCAGTACTTC.

This clonotype has a count of ten or more. This chain links TRBV6-1 with TRBJ2-3; D not certain. Germline values: CDR1 MNHNS, CDR2 SASEGT. The CDR3 runs 15 residues. The V and J ends lost 9 bases and 6 bases respectively, with 22 bases between them. The DNA of the CDR3 is TGTGCCAGTACCCAGGCAGACCCGTTACCCGATACGCAGTATTTT. It encodes CASTQADPLPDTQYF.

Comment on this clonotype: A much larger clone lies one base from this, so it may be a read error. This chain joins TRBV5-1 and TRBJ1-3, with a weak D call TRBD1 (6 bases). The CDR3 has 17 residues. With 0 bases removed from V and 4 bases from J, the gap between germline ends came to 17 bases. Germline V gene lookup returns CDR1 SGHRS and CDR2 YFSETQ. The CDR3 loop reads CASSLDNPTGSGNTIYF. In nucleotides, the CDR3 is TGCGCCAGCAGCTTGGATAATCCCACAGGGTCCGGAAACACCATATATTTT.

This clonotype was observed many times. The J gene is TRBJ2-3, the V gene TRBV20-1; the match to TRBD2 covers 7 bases. This CDR3 contains 14 residues. The germline V gene has CDR1 DFQATT and CDR2 SNEGSKA (reference sequence). The V gene end was trimmed by 2 bases and the J gene end by 6 bases; junction bases not matched to a gene: 8. The CDR3 DNA reads TGCAGTGCTAGACCGACTAGCATCGGGGATACGCAGTATTTT. Translated, it gives CSARPTSIGDTQYF.

Points on this clonotype: An end of the junction does not agree with germline; a read error may underlie this. This chain connects TRBV10-3 to TRBJ1-6; D perhaps matches TRBD1 (5 bases). Germline V CDR1 and CDR2: ENHRY, SYGVKD. This CDR3 contains 16 residues. This chain's CDR3 is CAISESGQTFNSPLHF. CDR3 coding DNA: TGTGCCATCAGCGAGTCAGGGCAGACTTTTAATTCACCCCTCCACTTT.

The chain links TRBV20-1 to TRBJ2-7; TRBD2 agrees at 10 bases. From germline, CDR1 is DFQATT and CDR2 SNEGSKA (reference sequence). V lost 5 bases, J lost 5 bases, and 12 bases stayed unmatched. This CDR3 has 15 residues. CDR3 amino acids: CSACRGLAGEDEQYF. The CDR3 coding sequence is TGCAGTGCTTGCCGGGGGCTAGCGGGAGAAGACGAGCAGTACTTC.

This clonotype was counted at least ten times. The J gene is TRBJ1-3, the V gene TRBV5-1; D perhaps matches TRBD1 (6 bases). Germline V lookup: CDR1 SGHRS, CDR2 YFSETQ. The CDR3 runs 15 residues. The germline V and J ends were trimmed by 6 bases and 4 bases, with 17 bases remaining between them. CDR3 in amino acids: CASKEGRGQGNTIYF. The CDR3 bases are TGCGCCAGCAAGGAGGGTCGGGGGCAAGGAAACACCATATATTTT. The full variable domain, rest sourced from reference TRBV5-1 and TRBJ1-3, is KAGVTQTPRYLIKTRGQQVTLSCSPISGHRSVSWYQQTPGQGLQFLFEYFSETQRNKGNFPGRFSGRQFSNSRSEMNVSTLELGDSALYLCASKEGRGQGNTIYFGEGSWLTVV.

J is TRBJ2-6 and V is TRBV19; TRBD2 is a possible D gene (6 bases). V dropped 5 bases and J dropped 2 bases, with 13 bases sitting between them. The CDR3 has 16 amino acids. Germline loops: CDR1 LNHDA, CDR2 SQIVND (reference sequence). The CDR3: CASSPDGGAGANVLTF. The CDR3 DNA reads TGTGCCAGTAGTCCCGATGGAGGGGCTGGGGCCAACGTCCTGACTTTC.

Concerning this clonotype: One end of the junction fails to match germline, which may point to a read error. DNA of the CDR3: TGTGCCTGGAGTGTCGGGCGGGGGGCCCTTTTTGAAGAGACTCAGTACTTC. It encodes CAWSVGRGALFEETQYF. The J gene is TRBJ2-5, the V gene TRBV30; TRBD2 matches at 8 bases. The CDR3 is 17 amino acids. Looked up from germline, CDR1 is GTSNPN and CDR2 is SVGIG (reference sequence).

Points on this clonotype: It may be a read error: a sequence one base away is much more abundant. The chain couples TRBV20-1 to TRBJ2-3; weak D call: TRBD2 (6 bases). The CDR3 spans 15 residues. V lost 2 bases, J lost 4 bases, and 16 bases lay in between. Germline CDR1 is DFQATT and CDR2 is SNEGSKA (reference sequence). DNA for the CDR3: TGCAGTGCTAGACCCGGGACTGGCGGTGCAGATACGCAGTATTTT. This gives the protein CSARPGTGGADTQYF.

This clonotype was detected a few times. Being one base from a much bigger clone, this may be a read error. The J gene is TRBJ1-1, the V gene TRBV7-2; D not certain. Germline V CDR1 and CDR2: SGHTA, FQGNSA. The CDR3 is made up of 15 amino acids. CDR3 amino acids: CASSPNGRMITGAFF. The CDR3, as DNA: TGTGCCAGCAGCCCGAATGGACGGATGATCACTGGAGCTTTCTTT.

This clonotype has ten or more counts. The chain has TRBV9 and TRBJ2-6; D call uncertain. The length of the CDR3 is 14 residues. Germline CDR1 SGDLS, CDR2 YYNGEE. Trimming pared 3 bases from V and 0 bases from J, leaving 4 bases between. For the CDR3, the DNA is TGTGCCAGCAGCGGATACTCTGGGGCCAACGTCCTGACTTTC. This codes for CASSGYSGANVLTF.

At least ten counts were recorded for this clonotype. The chain joins TRBV11-2 to TRBJ2-3; D remains unclear. This CDR3 has 15 amino acids. CDR1 is SGHAT, CDR2 FQNNGV, per germline. Trimming shortened V by 0 bases and J by 5 bases, and 12 bases separated the two germline ends. CDR3 amino acids: CASSLDGGTQDTQYF. The CDR3 DNA is TGTGCCAGCAGCTTAGACGGCGGTACCCAAGATACGCAGTATTTT.

This clonotype was recorded a few times. This rearrangement joins TRBV20-1 to TRBJ2-2, with 10 bases aligning to TRBD2. V dropped 2 bases and J dropped 3; count of bases not matched to a gene: 0. Per germline, CDR1 DFQATT and CDR2 SNEGSKA (reference sequence). The CDR3 contains 14 residues. The CDR3 DNA sequence: TGCAGTGCTAGACTAGCGGGAGACACCGGGGAGCTGTTTTTT. Translating it yields CSARLAGDTGELFF.

The rearrangement links TRBV2 to TRBJ2-1, with TRBD2 matching 8 bases. This CDR3 has 14 amino acids. Trimming at V came to 7 bases and at J to 8 bases, leaving 10 bases not matched to a gene. From germline, CDR1 is SNHLY and CDR2 FYNNEI. The CDR3 sequence is CASTLAGVRDEQFF. CDR3 coding DNA: TGTGCCAGCACTCTAGCGGGTGTAAGGGATGAGCAGTTCTTC.

This clonotype was seen repeatedly, ten times or more. The chain employs TRBV24-1 and TRBJ2-3, with D perhaps TRBD2 (6 bases). Trimming cost V 7 bases and J 2 bases, with 12 bases left between them. CDR3 length: 14 amino acids. Germline V CDR1 and CDR2: KGHDR, SFDVKD. CDR3 residues: CATRRALATDTQYF. The DNA of the CDR3 is TGTGCCACCAGGAGGGCACTAGCCACAGATACGCAGTATTTT.

V is TRBV7-9 and J is TRBJ1-2; D not certain. The CDR3 is 15 residues long. The V gene lost 5 bases and the J gene lost 8 bases, with 21 bases spanning the gap. Per the germline V gene, CDR1 is SEHNR and CDR2 is FQNEAQ (reference sequence). The CDR3 bases are TGTGCCAGCAGCCACAACTCGGTCCAGCCCCCGGGCTACACCTTC. This gives the protein CASSHNSVQPPGYTF.